The 27 T cell receptor beta chains given below trace back to one sample, sequenced in a study of cytomegalovirus exposure and HLA in healthy donors (dated by TCRdb to between 2016 and 2019). Receptors were amplified or captured by the immunoSEQ multiplex PCR assay. For the multiplex PCR, a mixture combining 60 forward primers for TCR Vbeta segments and 13 reverse primers for TCR Jbeta segments was used. TCRdb took this table from immuneACCESS and kept in-frame rearrangements with V and J called. Such tables lack part of the clones; where checked against another copy, unresolved V genes explain under half of the gap, and the rest is unexplained. This sample holds about 82,000 clones; roughly 74% were observed only once. Jointly, the top ten make up 6.2% of the sample. The sequenced sample was PBMCs. Receptors originate from a woman in her forties or fifties in good health and CMV-seropositive.

The J gene is TRBJ2-7, the V gene TRBV6-1, with unresolved D. Per the germline V gene, CDR1 is MNHNS and CDR2 is SASEGT. CDR3 length: 12 residues. Trimming removed 6 bases from V and 2 bases from J, with 8 bases in between. CDR3 nucleotides: TGTGCCAGCAGCCAGGTTACCTACGAGCAGTACTTC. This codes for CASSQVTYEQYF.

For this clone: The conserved phenylalanine or tryptophan is not found at the CDR3 terminus, so this likely reflects a read error. The limits of the CDR3 on the DNA are not certain, so only TCRdb's listed CDR3 is given. This chain links TRBV7-9 with TRBJ2-7; the table assigns TRBD2, which was not confirmed against the DNA. Germline V gives CDR1 SEHNR, CDR2 FQNEAQ (reference sequence). The CDR3 sequence runs 11 residues, both termini included. The CDR3 protein is CASSSGRGDDI.

The J gene is TRBJ2-7, the V gene TRBV6-5, with D possibly TRBD1 on 5 matching bases. V was trimmed by 5 bases and J by 6 bases, leaving 17 bases between them. Germline V gene data show CDR1 as MNHEY and CDR2 as SVGAGI. The CDR3 has 14 residues. CDR3 nucleotides: TGTGCCAGCAGTCGATGGGGCGCTTCGAGCGAGCAGTACTTC. Encoded protein: CASSRWGASSEQYF.

The CDR3 protein is CASSPTSLSGISTDTQYF. Written as DNA, the CDR3 is TGTGCCAGCTCACCCACTTCGCTTAGCGGAATAAGCACAGATACGCAGTATTTT. This chain joins TRBV18 and TRBJ2-3, with a weak D call TRBD2 (6 bases). V was shortened by 3 bases and J by 0 bases, with 19 bases between the two germline ends. The length of the CDR3 is 18 residues. Germline CDR1 and CDR2: KGHSH and LQKENI.

The chain recombines TRBV19 with TRBJ2-5; TRBD2 aligns across 12 bases. Germline V gives CDR1 LNHDA, CDR2 SQIVND (reference sequence). This CDR3 has 16 residues. V dropped 9 bases and J dropped 7; count of bases not matched to a gene: 15. CDR3 residues: CASGTARLAGVRTQYF. The CDR3 coding sequence is TGTGCCAGCGGGACAGCTAGACTAGCGGGAGTACGGACCCAGTACTTC.

This clone has only a few counts. The CDR3 sequence: CASSRAGTGEDLNYGYTF. The CDR3 bases are TGCGCCAGCAGCCGAGCCGGGACAGGGGAAGACCTTAACTATGGCTACACCTTC. V usage is TRBV5-1 and J usage is TRBJ1-2, with 10 bases fitting TRBD1. From germline, CDR1 is SGHRS and CDR2 YFSETQ. This CDR3 has 18 amino acids. V dropped 4 bases and J dropped 1; count of bases not matched to a gene: 13. The variable domain in full, with the rest retrieved from reference TRBV5-1 and TRBJ1-2, is KAGVTQTPRYLIKTRGQQVTLSCSPISGHRSVSWYQQTPGQGLQFLFEYFSETQRNKGNFPGRFSGRQFSNSRSEMNVSTLELGDSALYLCASSRAGTGEDLNYGYTFGSGTRLTVV.

The J gene is TRBJ2-1, the V gene TRBV27, with TRBD1 matching over 8 bases. Germline CDR1 MNHEY, CDR2 SMNVEV (reference sequence). This CDR3 region has 15 residues. The V gene end was trimmed by 5 bases and the J gene end by 4 bases; junction bases not matched to a gene: 7. CDR3 bases: TGTGCCAGCAGTGACCGGGACAGGACATACAATGAGCAGTTCTTC. It codes for CASSDRDRTYNEQFF.

This chain links TRBV14 with TRBJ2-3, with D maybe TRBD1 (5 bases). V shed 3 bases and J shed 3 bases, with 13 bases lying between them. CDR1 SGHDN and CDR2 FVKESK come from the germline V gene. The CDR3 contains 15 residues. The CDR3 sequence is CASSQQGLRTDTQYF. For the CDR3, the DNA is TGTGCCAGCAGCCAGCAGGGTCTGCGGACAGATACGCAGTATTTT.

The chain joins TRBV2 to TRBJ2-5, with 10 bases identical to TRBD2. Germline CDR1 is SNHLY and CDR2 is FYNNEI. V trimming: 2 bases; J trimming: 5 bases; junction bases outside the gene matches: 8. The CDR3 has 16 residues. The CDR3 nucleotides are TGTGCCAGCAGTGAAATGGCTAGCGGGAGTAGGGAGACCCAGTACTTC. This gives the protein CASSEMASGSRETQYF.

This clone has a handful of counts. The chain is built from TRBV5-4 and TRBJ2-2, with 8 bases identical to TRBD2. V gave up 1 base and J gave up 1 base; unmatched junction bases: 0. The CDR3 is made up of 15 amino acids. The germline CDR1 and CDR2 sequences are SGHNT and YYREEE (reference sequence). DNA of the CDR3: TGTGCCAGCAGCTTGAGCGGGGGGAACACCGGGGAGCTGTTTTTT. It codes for CASSLSGGNTGELFF.

This chain links TRBV27 with TRBJ1-2; no clear D. In germline, CDR1 is MNHEY, CDR2 SMNVEV (reference sequence). V was trimmed by 3 bases and J by 4 bases, leaving 9 bases between them. The CDR3 totals 13 residues. CDR3 nucleotide sequence: TGTGCCAGCAGTTTGAGAGCGTCCTATGGCTACACCTTC. It yields the protein CASSLRASYGYTF.

The J gene is TRBJ1-5, the V gene TRBV19; the match to TRBD1 covers 7 bases. The CDR3 length is 13 residues. The trim removed 9 bases at V and 4 bases at J, leaving 6 bases unmatched. Germline CDR1 LNHDA, CDR2 SQIVND (reference sequence). CDR3 loop: CARSGTENQPQHF. DNA for the CDR3: TGTGCCAGATCCGGGACAGAAAATCAGCCCCAGCATTTT.

V and J are TRBV11-3 and TRBJ2-7; TRBD2 matches 12 bases. After removal of 4 bases from V and 3 bases from J, the junction contained 1 base not matched to a gene. CDR3 size: 14 residues. In germline, CDR1 is SGHNT, CDR2 YENEEA. The DNA for the CDR3 is TGTGCCAGCAGCTGGACTAGCGGGAACTACGAGCAGTACTTC. As protein: CASSWTSGNYEQYF.

The chain joins TRBV2 to TRBJ1-1; D ambiguous. Germline values: CDR1 SNHLY, CDR2 FYNNEI. V was clipped by 4 bases and J by 7 bases, with 16 bases between them. This CDR3 contains 14 residues. The CDR3 here is CASSGAASPGEAFF. Written as DNA, the CDR3 is TGTGCCAGCAGTGGGGCCGCCTCGCCTGGTGAAGCTTTCTTT.

This chain connects TRBV5-1 to TRBJ2-3; the match to TRBD1 covers 8 bases. The ends lost 0 bases at V and 5 bases at J; junction bases unmatched: 5. The germline V gene has CDR1 SGHRS and CDR2 YFSETQ. The CDR3 consists of 15 residues. The CDR3 loop reads CASSLVTGVVDTQYF. The DNA of the CDR3 is TGCGCCAGCAGCTTGGTGACAGGGGTAGTAGATACGCAGTATTTT.

This clone was observed a few times. The chain employs TRBV11-2 and TRBJ1-2; D possibly corresponds to TRBD1 (6 bases). The V and J ends lost 1 base and 0 bases respectively, with 12 bases between them. The CDR3 extends over 16 amino acids. Germline assignment: CDR1 SGHAT and CDR2 FQNNGV. CDR3 DNA sequence: TGTGCCAGCAGCTTAGGAAAGGGGGTAACTAACTATGGCTACACCTTC. Amino acids: CASSLGKGVTNYGYTF.

The chain recombines TRBV30 with TRBJ2-3; 7 bases agree with TRBD1. The CDR3 runs to 15 residues. V dropped 2 bases and J dropped 5; count of bases not matched to a gene: 10. The germline CDR1 and CDR2 sequences are GTSNPN and SVGIG (reference sequence). The CDR3 nucleotides read TGTGCCTGGAGTACGGGCCAGGGGGTAAGAGATACGCAGTATTTT. It codes for CAWSTGQGVRDTQYF.

This clone appeared a few times. CDR3 bases: TGTGCCAGTAGTATTACAGGACCTAACTATGGCTACACCTTC. Protein: CASSITGPNYGYTF. The rearrangement links TRBV19 to TRBJ1-2, with D maybe TRBD1 (5 bases). Germline V gene data show CDR1 as LNHDA and CDR2 as SQIVND (reference sequence). The CDR3 sequence is 14 residues long. Deletions cut 3 bases from V and 0 bases from J, with 8 bases between.

The chain uses TRBV27 and TRBJ1-3; no firm D call. This CDR3 contains 12 residues. Germline V gene data show CDR1 as MNHEY and CDR2 as SMNVEV (reference sequence). The V gene lost 8 bases and the J gene lost 1 base, with 6 bases spanning the gap. The CDR3 sequence is CASGRSGNTIYF. The CDR3 DNA reads as TGTGCCAGCGGGAGATCTGGAAACACCATATATTTT.

CDR3 sequence (DNA): TGTGCCAGCAGTGGGAATCCGGGACAGGGTAGTTTACGGTTTTCACCCCTCCACTTT. Protein sequence: CASSGNPGQGSLRFSPLHF. The chain is built from TRBV6-1 and TRBJ1-6, with 9 bases matching TRBD1. Germline trimming cut 4 bases from V and 9 bases from J; bases unmatched to any gene: 19. This CDR3 is 19 amino acids long. Germline V lookup: CDR1 MNHNS, CDR2 SASEGT.

This clone has just a few counts. The chain joins TRBV5-6 to TRBJ2-2; D is perhaps TRBD2 (5 bases). The CDR3 covers 13 residues. Germline V CDR1 and CDR2: SGHDT, YYEEEE. With 2 bases removed from V and 5 bases from J, the gap between germline ends came to 7 bases. The CDR3 loop reads CASSFGGTGELFF. The CDR3 DNA sequence: TGTGCCAGCAGCTTTGGAGGAACCGGGGAGCTGTTTTTT.

The chain employs TRBV5-4 and TRBJ2-5; 13 nucleotides line up with TRBD2. V lost 4 bases, J lost 5 bases, and 5 bases stayed unmatched. Per germline, CDR1 SGHNT and CDR2 YYREEE (reference sequence). The CDR3 spans 15 residues. The CDR3 is CASSLGLAGEETQYF. In nucleotides, the CDR3 is TGTGCCAGCAGCCTAGGACTAGCGGGAGAGGAGACCCAGTACTTC.

This chain connects TRBV11-2 to TRBJ2-1; TRBD2 agrees at 7 bases. Germline assignment: CDR1 SGHAT and CDR2 FQNNGV. The junction had 13 bases not matched to a gene; V was cut back by 5 bases and J by 9 bases. The CDR3 consists of 15 residues. The DNA of the CDR3 is TGTGCCAGCAGCGGCCTACGCGGGAGATGGGGTGAGCAGTTCTTC. Amino acids: CASSGLRGRWGEQFF.

The chain has TRBV7-9 and TRBJ2-7, with 9 nucleotides matching TRBD1. V trimming: 5 bases; J trimming: 5 bases; junction bases outside the gene matches: 4. Germline V CDR1 and CDR2: SEHNR, FQNEAQ (reference sequence). The CDR3 sequence is 13 residues long. CDR3 sequence reads: CASSRQGDHEQYF. In DNA, the CDR3 is TGTGCCAGCAGCAGACAGGGGGACCACGAGCAGTACTTC.

This clone was picked up a small number of times. V and J are TRBV19 and TRBJ1-2; weak D call: TRBD1 (5 bases). The V end was cut by 6 bases, the J end by 8 bases, with 16 bases between. The germline gives CDR1 LNHDA, CDR2 SQIVND (reference sequence). This CDR3 comprises 13 residues. CDR3 in DNA: TGTGCCAGTAGGTCGGACGGGAGGGACGGCTACACCTTC. It specifies CASRSDGRDGYTF.

V usage is TRBV27 and J usage is TRBJ1-1; maybe TRBD1 (6 bases). V was shortened by 3 bases and J by 3 bases, with 11 bases between the two germline ends. The CDR3 length is 14 residues. Per the germline V gene, CDR1 is MNHEY and CDR2 is SMNVEV (reference sequence). CDR3 coding DNA: TGTGCCAGCAGTTTTGGGGCAGGGGACACTGAAGCTTTCTTT. It codes for CASSFGAGDTEAFF.

This chain joins TRBV6-5 and TRBJ2-7; D gene unclear. Germline CDR1 is MNHEY and CDR2 is SVGAGI. The CDR3 sequence is 14 residues long. V was shortened by 2 bases and J by 2 bases, with 10 bases between the two germline ends. The CDR3: CASSYGQATYEQYF. The CDR3 DNA sequence: TGTGCCAGCAGTTACGGGCAGGCCACCTACGAGCAGTACTTC.